This section outlines one T cell receptor beta chain sequence together with its context. This sample stems from a study of blood T cell repertoires in COVID-19. Background on the study: From the United States, Italy and Spain came samples of acute and convalescent COVID-19. The analysed material was cDNA or gDNA that came from T cells, B-cell-depleted T cells, or PBMCs.

The germline V and J ends were trimmed by 2 bases and 1 base, with 11 bases remaining between them. This CDR3 is built from 15 residues. Germline values: CDR1 SGHRS, CDR2 YFSETQ. Source study methods: Amplification with reference gene primers provided the estimates of nucleated cell counts. Produced via immunoSEQ multiplex PCR; TCRdb's table is partial and in-frame only. The V and J calls and clone size were taken over from that table, and D and trimming were inferred from the DNA. The sample comprises 150,000 to 200,000 clones, more than 75% of which are singletons, and 3.5% to 4.5% rests with the top ten.

Sequencing input: peripheral blood. The receptor's source is a human donor in a cohort sampled during active COVID-19. The J gene is TRBJ2-3, the V gene TRBV5-1, with a tentative D call TRBD1 (5 bases). As DNA, the CDR3 is TGCGCCAGCAGCTTAGGGGTTTACGGCACAGATACGCAGTATTTT. It specifies CASSLGVYGTDTQYF.